Each of the 2 T cell receptor beta chains below was sequenced from the same sample in a study of blood T cells in healthy people across ages. Alongside a J-beta primer mix, a sample-barcoded 5' primer served in a second PCR lasting roughly 7 to 12 cycles. TCRdb analysed the 5' RACE reads with MiXCR anew, one entry per CDR3 protein. The table has some 860,000 distinct CDR3 sequences, 45% to 70% seen once. The specimen was blood. All receptors derive from a man aged 35-49 years in good health.

This clonotype showed up just a few times. The chain employs TRBV29-1 and TRBJ2-1; TRBD2 aligns across 8 bases. With 5 bases clipped from V and 4 bases from J, the junction kept 19 bases outside the gene matches. Germline CDR1 reads SQVTM; CDR2 reads ANQGSEA. The CDR3 spans 18 residues. Here the CDR3 reads CSVQGFGLAGENYNEQFF. CDR3 bases: TGCAGCGTTCAAGGATTCGGGCTAGCGGGCGAAAATTACAATGAGCAGTTCTTC.

Comments on this clonotype: The junction departs from the called germline gene at one end, perhaps through a read error. The J gene is TRBJ1-2, the V gene TRBV27, with a tentative D call TRBD1 (5 bases). This CDR3 spans 14 amino acids. Germline assignment: CDR1 MNHEY and CDR2 SMNVEV (reference sequence). The CDR3 is CASSSGPSNYDYTF. The DNA of the CDR3 is TGTGCCAGCAGTTCAGGGCCCTCCAACTATGACTACACCTTC.